The table lists the clone carrying this TCR beta chain with many counts. Its antigen is unidentified. The source of the sample is a study of regulatory T cells in long-lasting Graves disease. Germline CDR1 SGHAT, CDR2 FQNNGV. The CDR3 is 16 amino acids. The V and J ends lost 0 bases and 4 bases respectively, with 16 bases between them. Time point specified: newly diagnosed GD, antithyroid drugs for less than 3 months. Extracted RNA from PBMCs served as the source of the TCR library. Both iRepertoire HTBI primers and Arm-PCR of CDR3 regions were used to build the TCR beta libraries. A single record per CDR3 protein comes from TCRdb applying MiXCR to the multiplex PCR reads. The sample holds 530,000 or so distinct CDR3 sequences, more than 15% seen once. The study's findings and limits: Blood alone, not thyroid tissue, was studied. Persistent cases favored TRBV28, TRBJ1-2 and TRBJ2-5.

These records were also assigned to another study, of T cells in Graves' hyperthyroidism and ophthalmopathy. As reported in that work: When the TCR CDR3 underwent first-round RT-PCR, the HTBI primer set was used. Most thyroid clonotypes with frequency above 0.001 were detected in blood.

The source is a man aged 18 to 30 with Graves disease. Sample: peripheral blood mononuclear cells (PBMCs), taken at new diagnosis, from a patient treated with antithyroid drugs. The J gene is TRBJ2-7, the V gene TRBV11-2; D is unclear. CDR3 DNA: TGTGCCAGCAGCTTAGAACGGGCCCTCGGGTCGTACGAGCAGTACTTC. It is translated as CASSLERALGSYEQYF.